This TCR beta chain appears in the sequencing data of a study of blood T cell repertoires in COVID-19. Clones were sequenced by immunoSEQ multiplex PCR, and TCRdb holds only the in-frame ones, with some missing. The sample contains about 120,000 clones, more than 60% of which appear only once. The TCR sequence derives from a man between 65 and 80 years old with acute or convalescent COVID-19. The material sequenced was peripheral blood.

The chain's CDR3 is CASSLLRGGGYTF. Here the CDR3 DNA reads TGTGCCAGTAGCCTCCTTCGGGGAGGGGGCTACACCTTC. The chain links TRBV19 to TRBJ1-2, with D unresolved. This CDR3 contains 13 residues. CDR1 and CDR2 from the germline V gene are LNHDA and SQIVND (reference sequence). V was pared by 6 bases and J by 8 bases, with 16 bases between.